Below are 19 T cell receptor beta chains sequenced from a single sample in a study of shared clonotypes between healthy human individuals. Clones were sequenced by immunoSEQ multiplex PCR, and TCRdb holds only the in-frame ones, with some missing. Of about 1.9 million clones listed, 80% to 95% were seen once; the top ten hold around 1.8%. Naive CD8 cells comprised CD45RO-negative, CCR7-positively selected cells, excluding terminally differentiated effector memory CD45RA+ cells. Specimen: naive CD8+ T cells from PBMCs. The source is a man aged 18 to 29 in good health. Some clones in this sample may be carry-over from other donors' samples.

The CDR3 nucleotides are TGTGCCAGCAGTTTGTACACCCAACCCTACGAGCAGTACTTC. Encoded protein: CASSLYTQPYEQYF. The rearrangement uses TRBV28 and TRBJ2-7; D gene ambiguous. V shed 3 bases and J shed 2 bases, with 11 bases lying between them. CDR3 length equals 14 residues. CDR1 and CDR2 (germline): MDHEN, SYDVKM.

The V and J genes are TRBV27 and TRBJ2-3, with 7 bases lining up with TRBD2. The CDR3 consists of 12 residues. CDR1 MNHEY and CDR2 SMNVEV come from the germline V gene (reference sequence). Losses at the gene ends were 6 bases for V and 7 bases for J; bases not matched to a gene: 4. The CDR3 protein is CASRGLVNTQYF. As DNA, the CDR3 is TGTGCCAGCAGAGGACTAGTTAATACGCAGTATTTT.

The J gene is TRBJ1-1, the V gene TRBV16; D call uncertain. From germline, CDR1 is KGHSY and CDR2 FQNENV. Trimming stripped 4 bases from V and 7 bases from J, with 13 bases between. The CDR3 contains 13 residues. The CDR3 protein is CASSPSVADEAFF. The CDR3 nucleotides are TGTGCCAGCAGCCCCTCCGTGGCCGATGAAGCTTTCTTT.

The CDR3 here is CASSLSWDSSPYEQYF. In DNA form, the CDR3 reads TGTGCCAGCAGTTTATCCTGGGACAGCTCCCCCTACGAGCAGTACTTC. V gene TRBV27 combines with J gene TRBJ2-7; 7 bases line up with TRBD1. CDR3 length: 16 amino acids. The germline V gene encodes CDR1 MNHEY and CDR2 SMNVEV (reference sequence). Trimming at V came to 0 bases and at J to 2 bases, leaving 7 bases not matched to a gene.

The gene calls are TRBV7-9 and TRBJ2-5; the D gene is possibly TRBD2 (6 bases). This CDR3 contains 13 residues. Trimming took off 3 bases at V and 4 bases at J, with 9 bases between the two ends. Germline loops: CDR1 SEHNR, CDR2 FQNEAQ (reference sequence). The CDR3 sequence: CASSFMGGETQYF. The CDR3 DNA reads as TGTGCCAGCAGCTTCATGGGGGGAGAGACCCAGTACTTC. Filled out from reference TRBV7-9 and TRBJ2-5, the complete variable domain reads DTGVSQNPRHKITKRGQNVTFRCDPISEHNRLYWYRQTLGQGPEFLTYFQNEAQLEKSRLLSDRFSAERPKGSFSTLEIQRTEQGDSAMYLCASSFMGGETQYFGPGTRLLVL.

The chain employs TRBV11-3 and TRBJ2-5, with 7 bases lining up with TRBD1. The CDR3 spans 15 residues. In germline, CDR1 is SGHNT, CDR2 YENEEA. The V segment lost 5 bases and the J segment 4 bases; nucleotides outside the gene matches: 10. The CDR3 nucleotides are TGTGCCAGCAGCCAATCAGCAACAGGGGCAGAGACCCAGTACTTC. The encoded protein is CASSQSATGAETQYF.

Of note for this clone: The same CDR3 arises from other DNA sequences in this sample as well. The rearrangement joins TRBV5-6 to TRBJ2-7; D gene ambiguous. V was trimmed by 1 base and J by 3 bases, leaving 8 bases between them. The CDR3 contains 13 residues. Germline assignment: CDR1 SGHDT and CDR2 YYEEEE. The CDR3: CASSLSSGYEQYF. CDR3 sequence (DNA): TGTGCCAGCAGCTTGTCTAGTGGCTACGAGCAGTACTTC.

On this clone: The same CDR3 can be traced to other DNA sequences in this sample. This chain's CDR3 is CASSLTGTAYEQYF. Here the CDR3 DNA reads TGTGCCAGCAGTCTCACGGGGACAGCCTACGAGCAGTACTTC. The chain joins TRBV27 to TRBJ2-7; 7 bases are shared with TRBD1. Germline V gene sequence: CDR1 MNHEY, CDR2 SMNVEV (reference sequence). J was trimmed by 2 bases and V by 5 bases; bases with no gene match: 6. The CDR3 runs 14 residues.

The DNA for the CDR3 is TGCGCCAGCAGAGGGGGGGGACTAGCGGGAGTTCCAGATACGCAGTATTTT. This encodes CASRGGGLAGVPDTQYF. The chain combines TRBV10-2 with TRBJ2-3; TRBD2 matches 14 bases. CDR1 and CDR2 (germline): WSHSY, SAAADI. V shed 6 bases, J shed 4 bases, and the junction held 9 bases outside the gene matches. The CDR3 contains 17 residues.

This rearrangement joins TRBV27 to TRBJ2-7; the D gene is possibly TRBD1 (5 bases). The CDR3 is 15 amino acids. The V end lost 5 bases, the J end lost 1 base, and 15 bases lay between the germline ends. The germline CDR1 and CDR2 sequences are MNHEY and SMNVEV (reference sequence). The CDR3 region is CASSQTQRTSYEQYF. The CDR3 nucleotides read TGTGCCAGCAGTCAAACCCAGAGGACATCCTACGAGCAGTACTTC.

V usage is TRBV27 and J usage is TRBJ2-1; the D gene could be TRBD1 or TRBD2 (5 bases each). The germline gives CDR1 MNHEY, CDR2 SMNVEV (reference sequence). This CDR3 comprises 13 residues. Trimming shortened V by 5 bases and J by 5 bases, and 10 bases separated the two germline ends. CDR3 coding DNA: TGTGCCAGCAGTCGGGACGAAGACAATGAGCAGTTCTTC. Its protein is CASSRDEDNEQFF.

V is TRBV28 and J is TRBJ2-1; D uncertain. The germline gives CDR1 MDHEN, CDR2 SYDVKM. Deletions cut 8 bases from V and 9 bases from J, with 11 bases between. This CDR3 has 11 amino acids. The chain's CDR3 is CASSDTVEQFF. The CDR3, as DNA: TGTGCCAGCTCCGACACTGTTGAGCAGTTCTTC.

V gene TRBV15 combines with J gene TRBJ2-5, with 7 bases fitting TRBD2. The ends lost 0 bases at V and 4 bases at J; junction bases unmatched: 2. The CDR3 runs 14 residues. The germline V gene has CDR1 LNHNV and CDR2 YYDKDF (reference sequence). The CDR3 protein is CATSRDGEGETQYF. The CDR3 nucleotides are TGTGCCACCAGCAGAGATGGGGAGGGAGAGACCCAGTACTTC.

The J gene is TRBJ2-5, the V gene TRBV28, with a weak D call TRBD2 (6 bases). V lost 4 bases and J 5 bases, leaving 20 bases between the germline ends. CDR3 length equals 16 residues. Germline values: CDR1 MDHEN, CDR2 SYDVKM. The CDR3 here is CASSSTQGLHRETQYF. For the CDR3, the DNA is TGTGCCAGCAGTTCTACTCAGGGACTTCATAGGGAGACCCAGTACTTC.

The chain employs TRBV19 and TRBJ2-2; 12 nucleotides agree with TRBD2. CDR1 and CDR2 (germline): LNHDA, SQIVND (reference sequence). The CDR3 is made up of 17 amino acids. Trimming cost V 0 bases and J 2 bases; bases outside gene matches: 1. This CDR3 is CASSIDGLAGNTGELFF. CDR3 coding DNA: TGTGCCAGTAGTATAGATGGACTAGCGGGAAACACCGGGGAGCTGTTTTTT.

This clone was seen a single time. The chain links TRBV29-1 to TRBJ2-3; 7 positions agree with TRBD2. This CDR3 spans 13 amino acids. The germline gives CDR1 SQVTM, CDR2 ANQGSEA. Unmatched junction bases numbered 8, after V lost 7 bases and J lost 4 bases. In nucleotides, the CDR3 is TGCAGCGGAGTGGCGGGGAGGGCAGATACGCAGTATTTT. It yields the protein CSGVAGRADTQYF.

This clone was counted once. The chain combines TRBV4-1 with TRBJ2-1; no clear D gene. Germline V gene lookup returns CDR1 MGHRA and CDR2 YSYEKL. The CDR3 is 15 residues long. Trimming shortened V by 1 base and J by 8 bases, and 15 bases separated the two germline ends. CDR3 in amino acids: CASSQVLTKFDEQFF. The DNA of the CDR3 is TGCGCCAGCAGCCAAGTTTTGACCAAATTCGATGAGCAGTTCTTC.

The V and J genes are TRBV11-2 and TRBJ2-5, with 7 bases fitting TRBD2. V was pared by 5 bases and J by 3 bases, with 12 bases of the junction left unmatched. Germline V gives CDR1 SGHAT, CDR2 FQNNGV. The length of the CDR3 is 16 residues. CDR3 sequence: CASSPNLAVTEETQYF. The CDR3 bases are TGTGCCAGCAGCCCGAACCTAGCGGTAACTGAAGAGACCCAGTACTTC.

The chain carries TRBV27 and TRBJ2-7; D unresolved. The CDR3 covers 13 residues. The germline V and J ends were trimmed by 2 bases and 3 bases, with 8 bases remaining between them. Per germline, CDR1 MNHEY and CDR2 SMNVEV (reference sequence). CDR3 nucleotide sequence: TGTGCCAGCAGTTTAGGCGGTATCTACGAGCAGTACTTC. Amino acids: CASSLGGIYEQYF.